This T cell receptor (beta chain) stems from a study of OX40 agonist ivuxolimab in advanced cancers. Sequenced by immunoSEQ multiplex PCR; TCRdb stores in-frame clones only, minus some. The sample contains 65,000 to 80,000 clones, approximately 81% of which appear only once. There are many counts of this clone. The germline V gene encodes CDR1 LGHNA and CDR2 YSLEER. V was clipped by 1 base and J by 8 bases, with 12 bases between them. This CDR3 is built from 15 residues. The receptor was isolated from an adult with an advanced solid tumor such as melanoma, head and neck, liver or kidney cancer. Here the sequenced sample was CD4+ or CD8+ T cells sorted from blood, taken in a trial of the OX40 agonist ivuxolimab. This chain uses TRBV4-3 with TRBJ1-6, with D uncertain. CDR3 loop: CASSQVASRDSPLHF. The DNA of the CDR3 is TGCGCCAGCAGCCAAGTGGCATCTCGGGATTCACCCCTCCACTTT.